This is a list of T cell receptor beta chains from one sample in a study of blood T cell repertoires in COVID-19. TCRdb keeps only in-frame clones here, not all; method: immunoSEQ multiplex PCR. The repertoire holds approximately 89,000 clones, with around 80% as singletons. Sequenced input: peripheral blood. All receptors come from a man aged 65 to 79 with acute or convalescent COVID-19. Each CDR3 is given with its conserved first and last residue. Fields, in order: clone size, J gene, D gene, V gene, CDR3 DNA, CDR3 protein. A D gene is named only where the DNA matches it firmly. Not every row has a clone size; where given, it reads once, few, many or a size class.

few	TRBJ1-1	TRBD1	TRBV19	TGTGCCAGTAGGAGGGGACAGCCGAACACTGAAGCTTTCTTT	CASRRGQPNTEAFF
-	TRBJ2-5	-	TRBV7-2	TGTGCCAGCAGACTCGACCGACAGCTCCAAGAGACCCAGTACTTC	CASRLDRQLQETQYF
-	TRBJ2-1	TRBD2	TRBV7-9	TGTGCCAGCAGCCTTAGCGGGATGAGCTCCTACAATGAGCAGTTCTTC	CASSLSGMSSYNEQFF
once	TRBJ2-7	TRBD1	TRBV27	TGTGCCAGCAGTTTTTCCCGGACAGGAGCCATCGGTCAGTGGTCCTACGAGCAGTACTTC	CASSFSRTGAIGQWSYEQYF
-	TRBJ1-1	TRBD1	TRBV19	TGTGCCAGTAGTATACCACAGGGGGCGGGCACTGAAGCTTTCTTT	CASSIPQGAGTEAFF
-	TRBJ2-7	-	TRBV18	TGTGCCAGCTCACCGAACACCCTCTACGAGCAGTACTTC	CASSPNTLYEQYF
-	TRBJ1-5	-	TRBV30	TGTGCCTGGAGCCCGCGGGGGGGGCATCAGCCCCAGCATTTT	CAWSPRGGHQPQHF
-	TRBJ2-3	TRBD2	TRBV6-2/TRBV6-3	TGTGCCAGCAGTGGATTCGGACTAGCGCGGGCCCCAGATACGCAGTATTTT	CASSGFGLARAPDTQYF
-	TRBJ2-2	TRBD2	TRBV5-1	TGCGCCAGCAGCATACTAGCGGACACCGGGGAGCTGTTTTTT	CASSILADTGELFF
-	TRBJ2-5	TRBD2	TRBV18	TGTGCCAGCTCACAGAATCCACAGCGTCCCGGGACTAGCGGGAGACAAGAGACCCAGTACTTC	CASSQNPQRPGTSGRQETQYF
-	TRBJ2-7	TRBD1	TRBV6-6	TGTGCCAGCTTATATGGGGGACAGGGCGAGCAGTACTTC	CASLYGGQGEQYF
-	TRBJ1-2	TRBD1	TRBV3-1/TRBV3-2	TGTGCCAGCAGCCAAGCCCAGGGGGGCGGCTACACCTTC	CASSQAQGGGYTF
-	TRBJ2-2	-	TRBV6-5	TGTGCCAGCAGTTACGCGACTAGAGTGAACACCGGGGAGCTGTTTTTT	CASSYATRVNTGELFF
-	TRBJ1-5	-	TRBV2	TGTGCCAGCAGTGAATCGTGGCAGAATTATCAGCCCCAGCATTTT	CASSESWQNYQPQHF
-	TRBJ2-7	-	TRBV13	TGTGCCAGCAGCAAAAAGCGGGACAACTCCTACGAGCAGTACTTC	CASSKKRDNSYEQYF